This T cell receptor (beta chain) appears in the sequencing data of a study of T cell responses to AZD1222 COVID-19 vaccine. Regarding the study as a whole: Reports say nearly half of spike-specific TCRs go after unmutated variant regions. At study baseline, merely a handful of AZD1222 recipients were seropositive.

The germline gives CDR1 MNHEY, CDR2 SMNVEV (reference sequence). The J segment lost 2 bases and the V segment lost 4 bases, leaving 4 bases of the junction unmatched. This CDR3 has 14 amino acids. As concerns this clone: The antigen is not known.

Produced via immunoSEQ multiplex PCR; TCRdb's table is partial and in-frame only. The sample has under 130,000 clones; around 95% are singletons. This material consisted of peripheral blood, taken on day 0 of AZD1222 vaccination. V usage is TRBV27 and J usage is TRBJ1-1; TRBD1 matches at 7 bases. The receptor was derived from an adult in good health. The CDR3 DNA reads TGTGCCAGCAGTTCACAGGGGTTCAACACTGAAGCTTTCTTT. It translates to CASSSQGFNTEAFF.